One T cell receptor (beta chain) is described in this entry. The CDR3 length is 14 residues. V was trimmed by 1 base and J by 7 bases, leaving 8 bases between them. Per the germline V gene, CDR1 is LGHDT and CDR2 is YNNKEL (reference sequence). This sample is drawn from a study of blood T cell repertoires in COVID-19. TCRdb keeps only in-frame clones here, not all; method: immunoSEQ multiplex PCR. The sample contains about 45,000 clones, 80% to 90% of which appear only once. The chain has TRBV3-1 (or the pseudogene TRBV3-2) and TRBJ1-6; perhaps TRBD1 as D (5 bases). The specimen sequenced was peripheral blood. The clonotype was recovered from a woman of 80 years or more with acute or convalescent COVID-19. CDR3 in DNA: TGTGCCAGCAGCCAAGGGCAGGGCAATTCACCCCTCCACTTT. Translating gives CASSQGQGNSPLHF.